A single sample is the source of the 13 T cell receptor beta chains below, sequenced in a study of T cell responses to AZD1222 COVID-19 vaccine. Profiling relied on immunoSEQ multiplex PCR, and the TCRdb table lists in-frame clones only, not all of them. Of 150,000 to 200,000 clones listed, approximately 90% were seen once; the top ten hold around 1.2%. This material consisted of peripheral blood, taken 28 days after the second AZD1222 dose. These receptors were obtained from an adult who received the AZD1222 COVID-19 vaccine.

The rearrangement links TRBV10-3 to TRBJ1-1; D is unresolved. Between the trimmed V and J ends, which lost 3 bases and 1 base, there was a span of 6 bases. Germline assignment: CDR1 ENHRY and CDR2 SYGVKD. There are 13 residues in the CDR3. The chain's CDR3 is CAISDTENTEAFF. The CDR3 bases are TGTGCCATCAGTGACACGGAGAACACTGAAGCTTTCTTT.

V and J are TRBV5-1 and TRBJ1-1; D not certain. The ends were cut back, 3 bases at V and 5 bases at J, with 14 bases in the middle. Germline-derived CDR1 and CDR2 are SGHRS and YFSETQ. This CDR3 has 14 residues. The CDR3 spells CASSSGSGETEAFF. The CDR3 DNA is TGCGCCAGCAGCTCAGGTTCGGGAGAAACTGAAGCTTTCTTT.

J is TRBJ2-7 and V is TRBV19, with D perhaps TRBD1 (6 bases). Trimming removed 5 bases at V and 2 bases at J, with 25 bases between. In germline, CDR1 is LNHDA, CDR2 SQIVND (reference sequence). The CDR3 length is 18 residues. Here the CDR3 reads CASSLTGRSNPTAYEQYF. The CDR3 coding sequence is TGTGCCAGTAGTCTGACAGGCAGATCCAACCCGACGGCCTACGAGCAGTACTTC.

The V and J genes are TRBV29-1 and TRBJ1-3, with D possibly TRBD1 on 5 matching bases. This CDR3 spans 16 amino acids. CDR1 is SQVTM and CDR2 is ANQGSEA in the germline V gene. With 6 bases removed from V and 0 bases from J, the gap between germline ends came to 18 bases. CDR3 bases: TGCAGCGTAGACGATTGGGGGGAGCCCTCTGGAAACACCATATATTTT. As protein: CSVDDWGEPSGNTIYF.

V and J are TRBV10-3 and TRBJ1-1, with TRBD1 as a possible D gene (5 bases). CDR1 ENHRY and CDR2 SYGVKD come from the germline V gene. The CDR3 covers 15 residues. V was trimmed by 6 bases and J by 4 bases, leaving 18 bases between them. CDR3 nucleotide sequence: TGTGCCATCAGGGACACGGGCCGGGGGGGCACTGAAGCTTTCTTT. Its translation: CAIRDTGRGGTEAFF.

A single count supports this clone. The chain combines TRBV28 with TRBJ2-6, with a weak D call TRBD1 (6 bases). The CDR3 is made up of 16 amino acids. Looked up from germline, CDR1 is MDHEN and CDR2 is SYDVKM. V dropped 4 bases and J dropped 2 bases, with 12 bases sitting between them. DNA of the CDR3: TGTGCCAGCAGTTCCTACAGGGACGCTGGGGCCAACGTCCTGACTTTC. This codes for CASSSYRDAGANVLTF.

This clone was counted a few times. CDR3 protein: CASSLAVPIQETQYF. CDR3 DNA: TGTGCCAGCAGCCTCGCGGTCCCGATCCAGGAGACCCAGTACTTC. The chain couples TRBV28 to TRBJ2-5; D remains unclear. The V gene lost 6 bases and the J gene lost 5 bases, with 19 bases spanning the gap. Germline V CDR1 and CDR2: MDHEN, SYDVKM. The CDR3 has 15 amino acids.

Concerning this clone: This sample includes further DNA sequences coding for the same CDR3. The chain combines TRBV28 with TRBJ1-4; a weak D match, TRBD1 (6 bases). The CDR3 is 16 amino acids. The V gene lost 4 bases and the J gene lost 2 bases, with 14 bases spanning the gap. The germline gives CDR1 MDHEN, CDR2 SYDVKM. CDR3 region: CASSSPGGRTNEKLFF. The CDR3 DNA is TGTGCCAGCAGTTCCCCCGGGGGCAGGACTAATGAAAAACTGTTTTTT.

J is TRBJ2-1 and V is TRBV29-1; D gene uncertain. The ends were cut back, 2 bases at V and 4 bases at J, with 0 bases in the middle. Germline CDR1 and CDR2: SQVTM and ANQGSEA. The CDR3 has 10 amino acids. The CDR3 loop reads CSVEYNEQFF. DNA for the CDR3: TGCAGCGTTGAATACAATGAGCAGTTCTTC.

This clone was seen a few times. J is TRBJ1-1 and V is TRBV27, with TRBD1 identical over 8 bases. J gave up 10 bases and V 5 bases, and 15 bases lay outside the gene matches. Germline loops: CDR1 MNHEY, CDR2 SMNVEV (reference sequence). The CDR3 is made up of 15 amino acids. CDR3 amino acids: CASSRLGAGGSSAFF. DNA of the CDR3: TGTGCCAGCAGTCGGCTTGGGGCAGGGGGCTCTTCAGCTTTCTTT.

This clone has only one observation. J is TRBJ2-3 and V is TRBV6-2 or TRBV6-3; 10 bases are a match to TRBD1. Germline V gene lookup returns CDR1 MNHEY and CDR2 SVGEGT. This CDR3 is 17 amino acids long. V trimming: 3 bases; J trimming: 4 bases; junction bases outside the gene matches: 10. The CDR3 protein is CASSYPSDRGSADTQYF. For the CDR3, the DNA is TGTGCCAGCAGTTATCCATCGGACAGGGGGAGCGCAGATACGCAGTATTTT.

The J gene is TRBJ2-6, the V gene TRBV7-9; 7 bases agree with TRBD2. CDR1 SEHNR and CDR2 FQNEAQ come from the germline V gene (reference sequence). The CDR3 covers 17 residues. The V segment lost 5 bases and the J segment 0 bases; nucleotides outside the gene matches: 7. CDR3 amino acids: CASSPSGISSGANVLTF. The CDR3 DNA follows: TGTGCCAGCAGCCCTAGCGGAATAAGCTCTGGGGCCAACGTCCTGACTTTC.

This clone was picked up one time. The genes are TRBV15 and TRBJ2-1; tentatively, D is TRBD1 (5 bases). The V end lost 3 bases, the J end lost 1 base, and 25 bases lay between the germline ends. Germline V CDR1 and CDR2: LNHNV, YYDKDF (reference sequence). The CDR3 has 20 residues. CDR3 protein: CATSSDLTDRILPSYNEQFF. Written as DNA, the CDR3 is TGTGCCACCAGCAGTGATTTAACCGACAGAATTCTCCCATCCTACAATGAGCAGTTCTTC.